This TCR beta chain was identified in a study of cytomegalovirus exposure and HLA in healthy donors. Study-wide results and limits: The listing of roughly 160 TCR beta chains classed them as cytomegalovirus-associated. For most TCR sequences rarity was the rule, although some public TCRs occurred in many donors.

The length of the CDR3 is 12 residues. Germline V CDR1 and CDR2: SQVTM, ANQGSEA. V gave up 4 bases and J gave up 7 bases; unmatched junction bases: 2. The assay was immunoSEQ multiplex PCR, and TCRdb's table has in-frame clones only and misses some. Among 100,000 to 150,000 clones, roughly 95% were seen once, and the ten largest hold about 1.8%. Comments on this clone: The antigen remains unidentified.

This TCR was recovered from a man younger than 35 in good health and CMV-seronegative. What was sequenced was PBMCs. This chain connects TRBV29-1 to TRBJ2-1; 9 bases map to TRBD1. The CDR3 region has the DNA TGCAGCGTTGGGGACAGGGCAAATGAGCAGTTCTTC. Translating it yields CSVGDRANEQFF.